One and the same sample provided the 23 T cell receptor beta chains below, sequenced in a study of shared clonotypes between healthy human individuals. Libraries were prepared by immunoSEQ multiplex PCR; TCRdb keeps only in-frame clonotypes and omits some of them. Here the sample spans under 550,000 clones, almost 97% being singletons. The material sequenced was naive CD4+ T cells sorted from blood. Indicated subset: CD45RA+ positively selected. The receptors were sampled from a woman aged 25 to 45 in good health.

CDR3 nucleotides: TGTGCCAGCAGTTACCACCTGGACAGTTCCTACGAGCAGTACTTC. Translation gives CASSYHLDSSYEQYF. The chain is built from TRBV6-6 and TRBJ2-7; possibly TRBD1 for D (6 bases). Germline loops: CDR1 MNHNY, CDR2 SVGAGI (reference sequence). The germline V and J ends were trimmed by 2 bases and 1 base, with 12 bases remaining between them. CDR3 length: 15 residues.

CDR3 in DNA: TGTGCCAGCAGCTTGCTGCCCTGGGGCAATCAGCCCCAGCATTTT. Protein sequence: CASSLLPWGNQPQHF. V gene TRBV5-5 combines with J gene TRBJ1-5; D ambiguous. Trimming removed 1 base at V and 2 bases at J, with 10 bases between. From germline, CDR1 is SGHKS and CDR2 YYEKEE (reference sequence). The CDR3 sequence is 15 residues long.

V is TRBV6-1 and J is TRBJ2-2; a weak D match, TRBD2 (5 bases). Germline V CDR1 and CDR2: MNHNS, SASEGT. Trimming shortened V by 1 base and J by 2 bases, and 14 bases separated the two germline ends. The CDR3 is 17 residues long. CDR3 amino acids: CASSEVGRAVNTGELFF. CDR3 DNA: TGTGCCAGCAGTGAAGTTGGGAGAGCAGTAAACACCGGGGAGCTGTTTTTT.

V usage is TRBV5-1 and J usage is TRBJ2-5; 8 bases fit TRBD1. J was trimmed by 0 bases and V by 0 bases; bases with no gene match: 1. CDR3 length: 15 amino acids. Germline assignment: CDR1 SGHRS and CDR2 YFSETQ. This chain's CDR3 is CASSLVDRDQETQYF. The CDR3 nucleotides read TGCGCCAGCAGCTTGGTGGACAGGGACCAAGAGACCCAGTACTTC.

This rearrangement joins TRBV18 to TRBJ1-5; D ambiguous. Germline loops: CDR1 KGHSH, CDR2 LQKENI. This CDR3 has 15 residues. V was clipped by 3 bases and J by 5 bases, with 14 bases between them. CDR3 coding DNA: TGTGCCAGCTCACCCTCGGACGGAGAGTATCAGCCCCAGCATTTT. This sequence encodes CASSPSDGEYQPQHF.

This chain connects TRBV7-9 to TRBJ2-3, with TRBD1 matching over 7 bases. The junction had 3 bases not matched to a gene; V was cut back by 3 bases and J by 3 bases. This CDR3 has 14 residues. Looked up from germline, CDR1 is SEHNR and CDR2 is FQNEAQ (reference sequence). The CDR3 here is CASSFQGVTDTQYF. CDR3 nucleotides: TGTGCCAGCAGCTTTCAGGGGGTGACAGATACGCAGTATTTT.

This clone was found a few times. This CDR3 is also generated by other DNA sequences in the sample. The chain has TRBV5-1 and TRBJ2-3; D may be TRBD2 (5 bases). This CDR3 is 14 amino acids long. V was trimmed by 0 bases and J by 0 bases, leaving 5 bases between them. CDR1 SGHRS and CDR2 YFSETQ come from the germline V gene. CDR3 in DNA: TGCGCCAGCAGCTTGGGAGGGAGCACAGATACGCAGTATTTT. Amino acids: CASSLGGSTDTQYF.

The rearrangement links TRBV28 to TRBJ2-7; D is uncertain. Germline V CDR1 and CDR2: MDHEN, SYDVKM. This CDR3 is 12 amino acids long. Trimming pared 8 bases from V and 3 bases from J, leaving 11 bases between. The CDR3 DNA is TGTGCCAGCGGAAGGATCCACTACGAGCAGTACTTC. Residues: CASGRIHYEQYF.

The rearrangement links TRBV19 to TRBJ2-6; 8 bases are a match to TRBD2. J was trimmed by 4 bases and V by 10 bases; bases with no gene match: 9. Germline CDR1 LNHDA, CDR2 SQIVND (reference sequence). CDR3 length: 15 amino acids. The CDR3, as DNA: TGTGCCACAACGGGGGGGGCTTACGGGGCCAACGTCCTGACTTTC. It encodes CATTGGAYGANVLTF.

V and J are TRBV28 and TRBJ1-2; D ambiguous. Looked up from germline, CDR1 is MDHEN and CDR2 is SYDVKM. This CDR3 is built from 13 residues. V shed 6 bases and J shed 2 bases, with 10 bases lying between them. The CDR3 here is CASRSDPNYGYTF. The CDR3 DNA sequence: TGTGCCAGCAGATCGGACCCGAACTATGGCTACACCTTC.

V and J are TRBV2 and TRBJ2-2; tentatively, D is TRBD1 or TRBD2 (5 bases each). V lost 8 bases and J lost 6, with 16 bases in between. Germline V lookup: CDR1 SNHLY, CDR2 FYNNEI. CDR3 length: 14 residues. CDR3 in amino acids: CASFRGVSAGELFF. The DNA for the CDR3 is TGTGCCAGCTTTAGAGGGGTATCGGCCGGGGAGCTGTTTTTT.

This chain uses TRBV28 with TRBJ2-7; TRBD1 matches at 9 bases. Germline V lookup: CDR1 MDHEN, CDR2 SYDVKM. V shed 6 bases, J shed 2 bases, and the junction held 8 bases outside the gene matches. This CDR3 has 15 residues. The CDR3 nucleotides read TGTGCCAGCAGACCCCGGGACAGGGCCACCTACGAGCAGTACTTC. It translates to CASRPRDRATYEQYF.

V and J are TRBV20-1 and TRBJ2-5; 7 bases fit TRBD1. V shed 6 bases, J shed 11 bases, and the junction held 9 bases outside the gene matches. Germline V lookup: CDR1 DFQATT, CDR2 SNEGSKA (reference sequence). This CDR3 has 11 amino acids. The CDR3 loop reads CSATTGFEQYF. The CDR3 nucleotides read TGCAGTGCAACGACAGGGTTTGAGCAGTACTTC.

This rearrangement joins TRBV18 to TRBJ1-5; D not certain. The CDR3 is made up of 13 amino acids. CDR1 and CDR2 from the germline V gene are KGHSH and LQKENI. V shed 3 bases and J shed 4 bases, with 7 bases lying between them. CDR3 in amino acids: CASSPDENQPQHF. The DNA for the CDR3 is TGTGCCAGCTCACCCGATGAAAATCAGCCCCAGCATTTT. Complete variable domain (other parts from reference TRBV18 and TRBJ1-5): NAGVMQNPRHLVRRRGQEARLRCSPMKGHSHVYWYRQLPEEGLKFMVYLQKENIIDESGMPKERFSAEFPKEGPSILRIQQVVRGDSAAYFCASSPDENQPQHFGDGTRLSIL.

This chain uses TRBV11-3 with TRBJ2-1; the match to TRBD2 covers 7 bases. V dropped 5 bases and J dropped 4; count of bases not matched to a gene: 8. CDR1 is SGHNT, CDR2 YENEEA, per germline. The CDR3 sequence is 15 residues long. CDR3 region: CASSRGSGPYNEQFF. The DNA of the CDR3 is TGTGCCAGCAGCCGGGGTAGCGGGCCTTACAATGAGCAGTTCTTC.

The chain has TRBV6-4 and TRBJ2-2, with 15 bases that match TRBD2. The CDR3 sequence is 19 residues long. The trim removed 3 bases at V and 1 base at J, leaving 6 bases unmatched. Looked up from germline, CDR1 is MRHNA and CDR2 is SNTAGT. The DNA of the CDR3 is TGTGCCAGCAGTGATTTGGGACTAGCGGGAGGACGGAACACCGGGGAGCTGTTTTTT. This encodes CASSDLGLAGGRNTGELFF.

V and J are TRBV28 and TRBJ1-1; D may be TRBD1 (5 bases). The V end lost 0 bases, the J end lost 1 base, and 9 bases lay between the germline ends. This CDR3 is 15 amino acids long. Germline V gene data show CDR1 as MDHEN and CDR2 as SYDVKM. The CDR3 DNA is TGTGCCAGCAGTTTATGGGGGGTCGGGAACACTGAAGCTTTCTTT. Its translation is CASSLWGVGNTEAFF. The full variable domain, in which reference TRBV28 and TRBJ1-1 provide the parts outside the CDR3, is DVKVTQSSRYLVKRTGEKVFLECVQDMDHENMFWYRQDPGLGLRLIYFSYDVKMKEKGDIPEGYSVSREKKERFSLILESASTNQTSMYLCASSLWGVGNTEAFFGQGTRLTVV.

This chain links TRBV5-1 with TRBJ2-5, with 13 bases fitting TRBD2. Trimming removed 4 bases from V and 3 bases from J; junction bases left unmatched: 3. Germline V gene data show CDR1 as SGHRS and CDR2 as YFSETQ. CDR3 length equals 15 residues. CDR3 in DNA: TGCGCCAGCAGCGCGGGACTAGCGGGAAAAGAGACCCAGTACTTC. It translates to CASSAGLAGKETQYF.

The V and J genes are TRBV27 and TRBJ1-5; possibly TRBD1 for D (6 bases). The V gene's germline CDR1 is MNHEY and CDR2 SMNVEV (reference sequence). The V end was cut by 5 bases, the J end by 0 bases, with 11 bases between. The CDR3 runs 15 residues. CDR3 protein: CASSIGGHSNQPQHF. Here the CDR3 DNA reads TGTGCCAGCAGTATCGGGGGACATAGCAATCAGCCCCAGCATTTT.

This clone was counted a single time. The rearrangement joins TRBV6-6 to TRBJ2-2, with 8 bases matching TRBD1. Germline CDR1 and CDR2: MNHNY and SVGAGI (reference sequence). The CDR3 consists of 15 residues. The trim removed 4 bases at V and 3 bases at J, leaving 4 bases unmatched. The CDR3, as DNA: TGTGCCAGCAGTTCCGACAGGGGTGACACCGGGGAGCTGTTTTTT. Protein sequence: CASSSDRGDTGELFF.

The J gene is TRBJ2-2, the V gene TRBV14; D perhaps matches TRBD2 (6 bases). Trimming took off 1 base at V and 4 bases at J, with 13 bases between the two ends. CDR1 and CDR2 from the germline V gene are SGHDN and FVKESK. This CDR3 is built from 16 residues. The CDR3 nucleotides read TGTGCCAGCAGCCAAGTGTGGGACTTCACCACCGGGGAGCTGTTTTTT. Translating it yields CASSQVWDFTTGELFF.

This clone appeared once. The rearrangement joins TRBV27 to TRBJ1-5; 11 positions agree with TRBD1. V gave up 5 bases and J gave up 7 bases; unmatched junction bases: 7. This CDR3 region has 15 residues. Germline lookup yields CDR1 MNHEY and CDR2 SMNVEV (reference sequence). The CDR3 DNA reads TGTGCCAGCAGTGGACAGGGGGCACTTCGGCAGCCCCAGCATTTT. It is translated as CASSGQGALRQPQHF.

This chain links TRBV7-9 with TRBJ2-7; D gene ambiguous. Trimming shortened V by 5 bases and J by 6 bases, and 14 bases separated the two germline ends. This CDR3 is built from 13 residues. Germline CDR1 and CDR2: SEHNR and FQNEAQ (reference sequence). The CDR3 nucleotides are TGTGCCAGCAGCCCACACGAATCAAGCGAGCAGTACTTC. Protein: CASSPHESSEQYF.